This T cell receptor beta chain was identified in a study of glioma-infiltrating T cells. Study-wide results and limits: Gliomas, especially low-grade, showed above-expected tissue-blood divergence; non-neoplastic patients showed below. Tissue and blood shared very few CDR3 sequences.

Using RNA template, CDR3s of TCR alpha and beta were amplified with iRepertoire arm-PCR. Input was 100-400 ng of tissue mRNA or PBMC total RNA. TCRdb reprocessed the multiplex PCR reads with MiXCR, giving one entry per CDR3 protein. The repertoire has around 120,000 distinct CDR3 sequences, about 25% of them found once; the top ten carry 27%. This clonotype was observed a few times. Its antigen remains unknown. One end of the junction varies from germline; a read error may be responsible. The germline V gene encodes CDR1 SSHAT and CDR2 FNYEAQ (reference sequence). This CDR3 has 14 amino acids. Sequenced material: glioma tissue, nonneoplastic brain tissue, or PBMCs (not recorded which). The chain has TRBV7-7 and TRBJ2-5; possible D gene TRBD1, 6 bases. This clonotype originated in a human donor with low-grade glioma or glioblastoma, undergoing nonglioma brain surgery, or in good health (not recorded which). CDR3 nucleotide sequence: TGTGCTAGCAGCCGTTCCGGGACACAAGAGACCCAGTACTTC. Protein: CASSRSGTQETQYF.